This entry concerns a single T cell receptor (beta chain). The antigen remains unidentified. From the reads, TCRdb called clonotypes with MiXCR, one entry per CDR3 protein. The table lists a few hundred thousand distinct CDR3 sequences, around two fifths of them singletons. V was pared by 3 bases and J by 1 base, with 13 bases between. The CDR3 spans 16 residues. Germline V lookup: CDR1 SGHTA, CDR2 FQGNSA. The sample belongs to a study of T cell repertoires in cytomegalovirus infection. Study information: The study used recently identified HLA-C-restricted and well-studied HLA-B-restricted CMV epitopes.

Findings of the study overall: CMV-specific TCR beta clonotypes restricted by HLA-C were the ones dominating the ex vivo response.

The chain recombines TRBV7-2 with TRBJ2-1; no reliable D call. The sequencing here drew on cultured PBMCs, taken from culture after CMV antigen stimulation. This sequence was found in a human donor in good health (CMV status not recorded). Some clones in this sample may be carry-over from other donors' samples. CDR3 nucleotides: TGTGCCAGCAGCTTCGCCAGAGAGCGATCCTACAATGAGCAGTTCTTC. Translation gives CASSFARERSYNEQFF.